These T cell receptor beta chains were read from a single sample in a study of vaccination and CD4 T cells after COVID-19. No antigen is known for these receptors. TCRdb itself ran the PCR reads through MiXCR, one entry per CDR3 protein. The repertoire holds about 8,500 distinct CDR3 sequences, with 45% to 60% as singletons. Sequenced: CD4+ T cells from blood, cultured in vitro. The receptors here all came from a human donor who had recovered from COVID-19. Each CDR3 is given with its conserved first and last residue. A D gene is named only where the DNA matches it firmly. The size field is filled for only some rows; it gives once, few, many or a size class.

clone_size,v_call,d_call,j_call,cdr3_length,cdr3_nt,cdr3_aa
NA,TRBV10-2,TRBD1,TRBJ2-7,15,TGCGCCAGCAACCCGGGACAGGGGGCGTTCTACGAGCAGTACTTC,CASNPGQGAFYEQYF
once,TRBV7-9,TRBD2,TRBJ2-3,17,TGTGCCAGCAGCCCAACTTTTAGCGGGACTAGCACAGATACGCAGTATTTT,CASSPTFSGTSTDTQYF
NA,TRBV6-4,TRBD2,TRBJ2-3,17,TGTGCCAGCAGTGATAAGCGGGGATCCACTAGCACAGATACGCAGTATTTT,CASSDKRGSTSTDTQYF
few,TRBV20-1,NA,TRBJ1-2,13,TGCAGTGCCGCGGGTGGGGAATGGTATGGCTACACCTTC,CSAAGGEWYGYTF
few,TRBV5-1,TRBD2,TRBJ2-7,18,TGCGCCAGCAGCGCGCCGGGACTAGCGGGGCTCAAGATGTACGAGCAGTACTTC,CASSAPGLAGLKMYEQYF
NA,TRBV4-2,NA,TRBJ1-1,16,TGTGCCAGCAGCCCATCTTCCCAGGGTAGGCTCACTGAAGCTTTCTTT,CASSPSSQGRLTEAFF
few,TRBV27,NA,TRBJ1-1,15,TGTGCCAGCAGTTTTAGGGGCACGGAGAACACTGAAGCTTTCTTT,CASSFRGTENTEAFF
NA,TRBV18,TRBD1,TRBJ1-5,14,TGTGCCAGCTCATGGGACAGGGGGGGTCTGTCCCAGCATTTT,CASSWDRGGLSQHF
NA,TRBV4-1,NA,TRBJ1-5,18,TGCGCCAGCAGCCAAGAGCCGAGATCTCCCGTTAGCAATCAGCCCCAGCATTTT,CASSQEPRSPVSNQPQHF
NA,TRBV7-9,NA,TRBJ1-1,15,TGTGCCAGCAGCCCTGAGAGGCCCATGAACACTGAAGCTTTCTTT,CASSPERPMNTEAFF
few,TRBV20-1,NA,TRBJ2-2,17,TGCAGTGCTAGTAGGGCTTCGGGCACAGGAGGCACCGGGGAGCTGTTTTTT,CSASRASGTGGTGELFF
few,TRBV28,TRBD1,TRBJ1-6,16,TGTGCCAGCAGTCTAAGGACAGGGCCTGGGAATTCACCCCTCCACTTT,CASSLRTGPGNSPLHF
NA,TRBV5-4,TRBD1,TRBJ1-1,16,TGTGCCAGCAGCTTGGGGGGACAGGGCCGGAACACTGAAGCTTTCTTT,CASSLGGQGRNTEAFF
NA,TRBV11-3,NA,TRBJ1-2,15,TGTGCCAGCAGCTTATCGCCGCCTACTAACTATGGCTACACCTTC,CASSLSPPTNYGYTF
NA,TRBV19,NA,TRBJ1-1,16,TGTGCCAGTAGCAAAGGCGGGGGACTCCGACCCTCCGAAGCTTTCTTT,CASSKGGGLRPSEAFF
NA,TRBV20-1,TRBD1,TRBJ2-7,15,TGCAGTGCTAGAGGGGACAGGGGGCTGTCTCACGAGCAGTACTTC,CSARGDRGLSHEQYF
few,TRBV7-9,TRBD1,TRBJ2-3,16,TGTGCCAGCAGAAGAATACAGGGGTCAGGCACAGATACGCAGTATTTT,CASRRIQGSGTDTQYF
NA,TRBV7-9,TRBD1,TRBJ2-5,17,TGTGCCAGCAGCTTAGGCCTTACAGGGGGCACTTGGGAGACCCAGTACTTC,CASSLGLTGGTWETQYF
NA,TRBV2,NA,TRBJ1-6,13,TGTGCCACAACCGGCCAGAGTCGGTCACCCCTCCACTTT,CATTGQSRSPLHF
few,TRBV28,NA,TRBJ1-1,13,TGTGCCAGCAGTCCGATAACCAACACTGAAGCTTTCTTT,CASSPITNTEAFF
NA,TRBV29-1,NA,TRBJ1-1,12,TGCAGCGCCAGGGGCGGGAACACTGAAGCTTTCTTT,CSARGGNTEAFF
NA,TRBV7-3,TRBD2,TRBJ2-3,14,TGTGCCAGCAGCCGGGGGGGGAGCACAGATACGCAGTATTTT,CASSRGGSTDTQYF
NA,TRBV20-1,TRBD2,TRBJ2-1,18,TGCAGTGCTAGAGATTATGCTAGACGGCTAGCGGGAGTTTATGAGCAGTTCTTC,CSARDYARRLAGVYEQFF
NA,TRBV12-5,NA,TRBJ2-5,13,TGTGCTAGTGCCGCGGCGAACCAAGAGACCCAGTACTTC,CASAAANQETQYF
few,TRBV7-3,TRBD1,TRBJ1-1,14,TGTGCCAGCAGCTCCCGGGACAGAACCACTGAAGCTTTCTTT,CASSSRDRTTEAFF
NA,TRBV20-1,TRBD2,TRBJ2-1,16,TGCAGTGCTAGGGGAACTAGCGGGAGCTCCTACAATGAGCAGTTCTTC,CSARGTSGSSYNEQFF
NA,TRBV20-1,TRBD1,TRBJ2-1,15,TGCAGTGCTCACGGGACAGGGAGCTCCTACAATGAGCAGTTCTTC,CSAHGTGSSYNEQFF
NA,TRBV6-2/TRBV6-3,NA,TRBJ1-1,13,TGTGCCAGCAGTTACGTGGTATCCTCTGAAGCTTTCTTT,CASSYVVSSEAFF
NA,TRBV7-2,NA,TRBJ2-3,13,TGTGCCAGCAGCTTAGGAGGTAGAGATACGCAGTATTTT,CASSLGGRDTQYF
few,TRBV2,NA,TRBJ2-3,11,TGTGCCAGCAGGCGGGAAGATACGCAGTATTTT,CASRREDTQYF
few,TRBV7-9,TRBD2,TRBJ2-3,14,TGTGCCAGCAGCTTACTTTCACTAGCGGGAGTTTCGTATTTT,CASSLLSLAGVSYF
few,TRBV2,NA,TRBJ1-3,16,TGTGCCAGCAGTGACGGCGCAGGTCTTTCTGGAAACACCATATATTTT,CASSDGAGLSGNTIYF
NA,TRBV19,NA,TRBJ1-1,14,TGTGCCAGTAGTATAAGAGGCGGGGTAGCTGAAGCTTTCTTT,CASSIRGGVAEAFF
once,TRBV11-3,TRBD2,TRBJ2-3,19,TGTGCCAGCAGCCCACGGACTAGCGGGGGAGAATTTAGCACAGATACGCAGTATTTT,CASSPRTSGGEFSTDTQYF
NA,TRBV28,NA,TRBJ2-7,11,TGTGCCAGCAGTTTAAGTCAGGGGAGGCACTTC,CASSLSQGRHF
NA,TRBV11-3,TRBD2,TRBJ2-5,14,TGTGCCAGCAGCTCGCGGACTAGCGGGGGGACCCAGTACTTC,CASSSRTSGGTQYF
NA,TRBV19,TRBD1,TRBJ1-2,17,TGTGCCAGTAGCTATTTCTTTTTGGGGGGACAGAACTATGGCTACACCTTC,CASSYFFLGGQNYGYTF
NA,TRBV27,NA,TRBJ1-3,15,TGTGCCAGTACACCTCGAGAGGTGGAAGGGGACACCATATATTTT,CASTPREVEGDTIYF